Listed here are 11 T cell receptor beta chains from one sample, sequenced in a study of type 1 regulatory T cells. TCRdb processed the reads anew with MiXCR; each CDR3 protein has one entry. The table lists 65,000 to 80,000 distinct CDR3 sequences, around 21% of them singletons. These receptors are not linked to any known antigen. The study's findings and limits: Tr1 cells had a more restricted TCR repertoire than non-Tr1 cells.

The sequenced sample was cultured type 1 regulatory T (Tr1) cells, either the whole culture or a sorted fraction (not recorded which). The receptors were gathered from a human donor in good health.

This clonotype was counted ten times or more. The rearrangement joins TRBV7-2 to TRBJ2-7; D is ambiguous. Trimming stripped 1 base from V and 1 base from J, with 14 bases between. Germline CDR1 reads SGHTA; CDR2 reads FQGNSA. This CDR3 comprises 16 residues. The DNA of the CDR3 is TGTGCCAGCAGCTTAGTGGGCCCCAGTCCATCCTACGAGCAGTACTTC. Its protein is CASSLVGPSPSYEQYF.

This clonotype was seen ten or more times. CDR3 amino acids: CSARWEEWITDTQYF. CDR3 nucleotides: TGCAGTGCTAGGTGGGAGGAGTGGATCACAGATACGCAGTATTTT. The rearrangement uses TRBV20-1 and TRBJ2-3, with D tentatively TRBD2 (6 bases). Per the germline V gene, CDR1 is DFQATT and CDR2 is SNEGSKA (reference sequence). The CDR3 length is 15 residues. V gave up 3 bases and J gave up 2 bases, with 15 bases separating them.

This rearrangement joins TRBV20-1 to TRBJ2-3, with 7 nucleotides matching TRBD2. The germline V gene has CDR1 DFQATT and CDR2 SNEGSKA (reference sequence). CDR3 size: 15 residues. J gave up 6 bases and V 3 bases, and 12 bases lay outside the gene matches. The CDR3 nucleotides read TGCAGTGCTAGTGCTCGTGCGGGAGCAACCGATACGCAGTATTTT. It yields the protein CSASARAGATDTQYF.

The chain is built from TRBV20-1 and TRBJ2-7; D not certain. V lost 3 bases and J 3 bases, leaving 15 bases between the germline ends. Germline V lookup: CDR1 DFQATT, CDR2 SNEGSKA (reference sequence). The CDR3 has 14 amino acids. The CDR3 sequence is CSARAPARNYEQYF. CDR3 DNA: TGCAGTGCTAGGGCGCCCGCGAGAAACTACGAGCAGTACTTC.

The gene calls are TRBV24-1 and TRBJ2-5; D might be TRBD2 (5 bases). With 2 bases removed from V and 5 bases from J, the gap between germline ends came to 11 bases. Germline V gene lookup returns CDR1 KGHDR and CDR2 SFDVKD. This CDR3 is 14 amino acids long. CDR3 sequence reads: CATSDSAWRETQYF. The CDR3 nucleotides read TGTGCCACCAGTGATTCCGCTTGGAGGGAGACCCAGTACTTC.

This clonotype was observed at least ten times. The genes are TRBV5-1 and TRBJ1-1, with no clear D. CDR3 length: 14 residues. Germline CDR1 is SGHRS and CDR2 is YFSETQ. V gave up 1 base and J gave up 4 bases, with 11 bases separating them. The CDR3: CASSLSEVATEAFF. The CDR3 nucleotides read TGCGCCAGCAGCTTGAGTGAGGTGGCCACTGAAGCTTTCTTT.

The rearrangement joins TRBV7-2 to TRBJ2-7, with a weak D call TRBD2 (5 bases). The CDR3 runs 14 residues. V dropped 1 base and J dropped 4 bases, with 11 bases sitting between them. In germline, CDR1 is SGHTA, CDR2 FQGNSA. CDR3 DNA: TGTGCCAGCAGCTTAGGGCTAGCCCTATACGAGCAGTACTTC. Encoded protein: CASSLGLALYEQYF. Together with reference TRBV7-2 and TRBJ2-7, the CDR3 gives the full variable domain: GAGVSQSPSNKVTEKGKDVELRCDPISGHTALYWYRQSLGQGLEFLIYFQGNSAPDKSGLPSDRFSAERTGGSVSTLTIQRTQQEDSAVYLCASSLGLALYEQYFGPGTRLTVT.

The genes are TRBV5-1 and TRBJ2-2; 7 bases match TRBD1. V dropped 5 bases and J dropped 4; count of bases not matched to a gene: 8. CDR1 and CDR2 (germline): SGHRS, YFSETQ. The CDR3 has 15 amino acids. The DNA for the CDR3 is TGCGCCAGCAGAGAAACGGGACAGTTCACCGGGGAGCTGTTTTTT. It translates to CASRETGQFTGELFF.

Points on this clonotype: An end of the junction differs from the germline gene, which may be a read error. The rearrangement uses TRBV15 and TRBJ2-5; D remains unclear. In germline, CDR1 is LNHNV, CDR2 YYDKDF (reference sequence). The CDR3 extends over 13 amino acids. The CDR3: CATSHPAQEAQYF. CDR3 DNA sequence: TGTGCCACCAGCCATCCGGCCCAAGAGGCCCAGTACTTC. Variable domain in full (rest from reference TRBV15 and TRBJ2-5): DAMVIQNPRYQVTQFGKPVTLSCSQTLNHNVMYWYQQKSSQAPKLLFHYYDKDFNNEADTPDNFQSRRPNTSFCFLDIRSPGLGDTAMYLCATSHPAQEAQYFGPGTRLLVL.

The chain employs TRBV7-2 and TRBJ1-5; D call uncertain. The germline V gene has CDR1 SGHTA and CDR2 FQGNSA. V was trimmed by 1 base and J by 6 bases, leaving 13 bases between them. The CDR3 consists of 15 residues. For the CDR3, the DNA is TGTGCCAGCAGCTTAGAACATACGAGCCTTCAGCCCCAGCATTTT. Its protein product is CASSLEHTSLQPQHF.

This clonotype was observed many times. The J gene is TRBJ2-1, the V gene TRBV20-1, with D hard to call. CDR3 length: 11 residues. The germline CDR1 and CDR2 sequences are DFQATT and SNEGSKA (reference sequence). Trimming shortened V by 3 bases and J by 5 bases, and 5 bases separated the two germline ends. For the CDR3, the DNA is TGCAGTGCTAGCGGCCACAATGAGCAGTTCTTC. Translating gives CSASGHNEQFF.